These 27 T cell receptor beta chains share one sample of origin, sequenced in a study of CD8 T cells in Susac syndrome. RNA was extracted with the RNeasy kit, and a quantity of about 0.45 to 1 ug was reverse transcribed using random hexamers. A single record per CDR3 protein comes from TCRdb applying MiXCR to the immunoSEQ multiplex PCR reads. Found here are 120,000 or so distinct CDR3 sequences, approximately 94% of them singletons; the top ten hold about 0.13%. Material: CD4+ T cells from PBMCs. The source is a human donor with multiple sclerosis.

The chain combines TRBV30 with TRBJ1-5; TRBD1 matches at 7 bases. V was pared by 1 base and J by 4 bases, with 4 bases of the junction left unmatched. Germline V CDR1 and CDR2: GTSNPN, SVGIG (reference sequence). The CDR3 extends over 14 amino acids. The CDR3 region has the DNA TGTGCCTGGAGTGCCGGGACAGTGAATCAGCCCCAGCATTTT. Protein: CAWSAGTVNQPQHF. The entire variable domain, with the rest obtained from reference TRBV30 and TRBJ1-5, is as follows: SQTIHQWPATLVQPVGSPLSLECTVEGTSNPNLYWYRQAAGRGLQLLFYSVGIGQISSEVPQNLSASRPQDRQFILSSKKLLLSDSGFYLCAWSAGTVNQPQHFGDGTRLSIL.

This chain links TRBV6-2 or TRBV6-3 with TRBJ1-2; possibly TRBD1 for D (6 bases). In germline, CDR1 is MNHEY, CDR2 SVGEGT. V was cut by 0 bases and J by 1 base, with 12 bases left in between. The CDR3 loop spans 16 amino acids. The CDR3 loop reads CASSYSTGSRNYGYTF. In DNA, the CDR3 is TGTGCCAGCAGTTACTCGACAGGTTCCCGTAACTATGGCTACACCTTC.

The gene calls are TRBV30 and TRBJ2-5, with unresolved D. Germline CDR1 is GTSNPN and CDR2 is SVGIG (reference sequence). Trimming pared 5 bases from V and 2 bases from J, leaving 9 bases between. The CDR3 totals 12 residues. For the CDR3, the DNA is TGTGCCTGGGGTGGACCTCAAGAGACCCAGTACTTC. The encoded protein is CAWGGPQETQYF.

The V call is TRBV12-3 or TRBV12-4, the J call TRBJ1-2; 11 nucleotides agree with TRBD1. The CDR3 is 14 residues long. After removal of 1 base from V and 6 bases from J, the junction contained 1 base not matched to a gene. The CDR3 protein is CASSLGDRGNGYTF. CDR3 nucleotide sequence: TGTGCCAGCAGTTTAGGGGACAGGGGGAATGGCTACACCTTC.

The V and J genes are TRBV20-1 and TRBJ2-1; D may be TRBD2 (5 bases). This CDR3 region has 14 residues. V lost 6 bases, J lost 10 bases, and 22 bases lay in between. Germline V gene data show CDR1 as DFQATT and CDR2 as SNEGSKA (reference sequence). CDR3 DNA: TGCAGTGCGAGGGAATCAAATAGAAATCACGAGCAGTTCTTC. Translation: CSARESNRNHEQFF.

The gene calls are TRBV3-1 and TRBJ2-7; 7 bases align to TRBD1. The CDR3 is 13 amino acids. V trimming: 6 bases; J trimming: 5 bases; junction bases outside the gene matches: 7. The germline gives CDR1 LGHDT, CDR2 YNNKEL (reference sequence). For the CDR3, the DNA is TGTGCCAGCAGTCTTGACAGGGTCCACGAGCAGTACTTC. It specifies CASSLDRVHEQYF.

This sequence joins TRBV5-6 and TRBJ2-3; no clear D. The V end lost 0 bases, the J end lost 0 bases, and 11 bases lay between the germline ends. CDR1 SGHDT and CDR2 YYEEEE come from the germline V gene. The CDR3 sequence is 16 residues long. The CDR3 loop reads CASSLGIGLSTDTQYF. CDR3 nucleotides: TGTGCCAGCAGCTTGGGAATCGGGTTAAGCACAGATACGCAGTATTTT. The variable domain in full, completed from reference TRBV5-6 and TRBJ2-3, reads DAGVTQSPTHLIKTRGQQVTLRCSPKSGHDTVSWYQQALGQGPQFIFQYYEEEERQRGNFPDRFSGHQFPNYSSELNVNALLLGDSALYLCASSLGIGLSTDTQYFGPGTRLTVL.

The rearrangement uses TRBV9 and TRBJ2-7; 8 nucleotides match TRBD2. The germline gives CDR1 SGDLS, CDR2 YYNGEE. V was pared by 0 bases and J by 5 bases, with 4 bases of the junction left unmatched. This CDR3 region has 14 residues. The CDR3 DNA is TGTGCCAGCAGCGTAGATCCGGGGGGGGACGAGCAGTACTTC. Translation: CASSVDPGGDEQYF.

The rearrangement joins TRBV4-1 to TRBJ2-7; D perhaps matches TRBD1 (5 bases). Trimming removed 0 bases from V and 2 bases from J, with 8 bases in between. Germline CDR1 reads MGHRA; CDR2 reads YSYEKL. This CDR3 region has 14 residues. CDR3 residues: CASSQDWGPYEQYF. The CDR3 DNA is TGCGCCAGCAGCCAAGATTGGGGCCCCTACGAGCAGTACTTC.

This chain joins TRBV7-9 and TRBJ1-4; D remains unclear. Germline CDR1 and CDR2: SEHNR and FQNEAQ (reference sequence). The ends were cut back, 10 bases at V and 4 bases at J, with 4 bases in the middle. There are 10 residues in the CDR3. The CDR3 here is CAIHNEKLFF. CDR3 in DNA: TGTGCCATCCATAATGAAAAACTGTTTTTT.

The DNA of the CDR3 is TGCGCCAGCAGCTTCTCCACAGATAATTCACCCCTCCACTTT. This gives the protein CASSFSTDNSPLHF. The chain carries TRBV5-1 and TRBJ1-6; D is ambiguous. This CDR3 spans 14 amino acids. In germline, CDR1 is SGHRS, CDR2 YFSETQ. V lost 2 bases, J lost 5 bases, and 8 bases lay in between.

V and J are TRBV24-1 and TRBJ2-3, with 8 bases aligning to TRBD2. The V segment lost 7 bases and the J segment 3 bases; nucleotides outside the gene matches: 5. Germline values: CDR1 KGHDR, CDR2 SFDVKD. This CDR3 spans 14 amino acids. The CDR3 bases are TGTGCCACCAGCACTAGCGGAGAGACAGATACGCAGTATTTT. Translation gives CATSTSGETDTQYF.

The chain is built from TRBV4-1 and TRBJ1-1; a weak D match, TRBD1 (5 bases). Germline lookup yields CDR1 MGHRA and CDR2 YSYEKL. The germline V and J ends were trimmed by 0 bases and 4 bases, with 9 bases remaining between them. The CDR3 consists of 14 residues. The CDR3 here is CASSQEGRGTEAFF. CDR3 in DNA: TGCGCCAGCAGCCAAGAAGGGAGGGGCACTGAAGCTTTCTTT.

The gene calls are TRBV5-4 and TRBJ2-5; tentatively, D is TRBD2 (5 bases). V was pared by 2 bases and J by 4 bases, with 15 bases between. The CDR3 has 15 residues. Germline CDR1 and CDR2: SGHNT and YYREEE (reference sequence). The CDR3 loop is CASSLGGAGRETQYF. The CDR3 region has the DNA TGTGCCAGCAGCTTAGGAGGCGCGGGTAGAGAGACCCAGTACTTC.

This rearrangement joins TRBV12-3 or TRBV12-4 to TRBJ2-7, with a weak D call TRBD2 (5 bases). The CDR3 runs 12 residues. V was clipped by 7 bases and J by 7 bases, with 14 bases between them. CDR3 bases: TGTGCCAGCAACACTCCCTCGGGGGAGCAGTACTTC. Translated, it gives CASNTPSGEQYF.

The genes are TRBV19 and TRBJ2-2, with 8 positions matching TRBD1. V trimming: 5 bases; J trimming: 7 bases; junction bases outside the gene matches: 3. Looked up from germline, CDR1 is LNHDA and CDR2 is SQIVND (reference sequence). This CDR3 contains 13 residues. DNA for the CDR3: TGTGCCAGTAGTGGACAGGGATACGGGGAGCTGTTTTTT. Its translation is CASSGQGYGELFF. The full variable domain, with the rest looked up from reference TRBV19 and TRBJ2-2, is DGGITQSPKYLFRKEGQNVTLSCEQNLNHDAMYWYRQDPGQGLRLIYYSQIVNDFQKGDIAEGYSVSREKKESFPLTVTSAQKNPTAFYLCASSGQGYGELFFGEGSRLTVL.

The chain carries TRBV20-1 and TRBJ2-7; 9 positions agree with TRBD1. The V gene's germline CDR1 is DFQATT and CDR2 SNEGSKA (reference sequence). The CDR3 is 12 amino acids. CDR3 amino acids: CSQQGAGYEQYF. The CDR3 bases are TGCAGCCAACAGGGGGCTGGCTACGAGCAGTACTTC.

The sample holds one count of this clonotype. The V and J genes are TRBV29-1 and TRBJ2-7, with 9 positions matching TRBD1. Germline V gene data show CDR1 as SQVTM and CDR2 as ANQGSEA. With V trimmed by 2 bases and J by 5 bases, 4 bases remained unmatched. The CDR3 runs to 13 residues. The CDR3 spells CSVETGGSDEQYF. Written as DNA, the CDR3 is TGCAGCGTTGAAACAGGGGGCTCGGACGAGCAGTACTTC.

The rearrangement links TRBV24-1 to TRBJ2-2, with D possibly TRBD1 on 6 matching bases. The CDR3 contains 15 residues. Germline V gene sequence: CDR1 KGHDR, CDR2 SFDVKD. V was shortened by 4 bases and J by 4 bases, with 12 bases between the two germline ends. The CDR3 loop is CATSDRTEVTGELFF. The CDR3, as DNA: TGTGCCACCAGTGACCGGACAGAGGTCACCGGGGAGCTGTTTTTT.

The table lists this clonotype with a count of one. The chain recombines TRBV7-2 with TRBJ1-6, with a tentative D call TRBD1 (5 bases). The germline CDR1 and CDR2 sequences are SGHTA and FQGNSA. The V gene lost 1 base and the J gene lost 13 bases, with 14 bases spanning the gap. This CDR3 is built from 14 residues. The chain's CDR3 is CASSLGRGQGPLHF. CDR3 sequence (DNA): TGTGCCAGCAGCTTAGGCCGGGGCCAAGGCCCCCTCCACTTT.

Points on this clonotype: The missing conserved phenylalanine or tryptophan at the end of this CDR3 makes a read error likely. The J gene is TRBJ2-3, the V gene TRBV4-3, with a weak D call TRBD1 (5 bases). The CDR3 is 18 amino acids. The V gene lost 3 bases and the J gene lost 6 bases, with 25 bases spanning the gap. Germline V gene lookup returns CDR1 LGHNA and CDR2 YSLEER. CDR3 coding DNA: TGCGCCAGCAGCCAGATAACATCGACAGTCTACGGCGAGGATACGCAGTATTTG. It yields the protein CASSQITSTVYGEDTQYL.

The V gene is TRBV30, the J gene TRBJ2-6; D may be TRBD1 or TRBD2 (5 bases each). The germline V gene has CDR1 GTSNPN and CDR2 SVGIG (reference sequence). V was cut by 5 bases and J by 1 base, with 18 bases left in between. This CDR3 is 17 amino acids long. This CDR3 is CAWFRGRNRSGANVLTF. The CDR3 DNA follows: TGTGCCTGGTTCCGGGGACGGAATAGATCTGGGGCCAACGTCCTGACTTTC.

The V call is TRBV11-3, the J call TRBJ2-5; no firm D call. Trimming cost V 2 bases and J 2 bases, with 3 bases left between them. Germline V gene lookup returns CDR1 SGHNT and CDR2 YENEEA. The CDR3 runs 12 residues. The CDR3 coding sequence is TGTGCCAGCAGCTTAAATCAAGAGACCCAGTACTTC. Amino acid sequence: CASSLNQETQYF.

The chain uses TRBV29-1 and TRBJ2-5; D perhaps matches TRBD1 (5 bases). Between the trimmed V and J ends, which lost 3 bases and 5 bases, there was a span of 10 bases. The length of the CDR3 is 12 residues. CDR1 is SQVTM and CDR2 is ANQGSEA in the germline V gene. Here the CDR3 reads CSVDRALETQYF. The CDR3 DNA reads as TGCAGCGTTGACAGGGCTCTGGAGACCCAGTACTTC.

The V and J genes are TRBV6-6 and TRBJ2-5; no reliable D call. Per the germline V gene, CDR1 is MNHNY and CDR2 is SVGAGI (reference sequence). This CDR3 comprises 14 residues. The V gene lost 0 bases and the J gene lost 4 bases, with 9 bases spanning the gap. CDR3 nucleotide sequence: TGTGCCAGCAGTTACTCCCTGAATGGAGAGACCCAGTACTTC. Translation: CASSYSLNGETQYF.

This clonotype has a single count. The gene calls are TRBV7-6 and TRBJ1-1, with D possibly matching TRBD1 (5 bases). The CDR3 runs 14 residues. CDR1 is SGHVS and CDR2 is FNYEAQ in the germline V gene. V gave up 7 bases and J gave up 0 bases, with 12 bases separating them. Written as DNA, the CDR3 is TGTGCCAGCATTCTAGGGGCCATGAACACTGAAGCTTTCTTT. Translated: CASILGAMNTEAFF.

V usage is TRBV4-2 and J usage is TRBJ1-1; D is possibly TRBD1 (5 bases). Trimming removed 0 bases from V and 1 base from J, with 21 bases in between. In germline, CDR1 is LGHNA, CDR2 YNFKEQ. The CDR3 extends over 19 amino acids. The CDR3 sequence is CASSQEAGTFAAGNTEAFF. CDR3 coding DNA: TGTGCCAGCAGCCAAGAAGCCGGGACGTTCGCGGCGGGGAACACTGAAGCTTTCTTT.